These T cell receptor beta chains were read from a single sample in a study of blood T cell repertoires in COVID-19. TCRdb's copy holds only in-frame clones and misses some; the assay was immunoSEQ multiplex PCR. The table includes 200,000 to 300,000 clones, around nine tenths detected once. Sequencing was performed on peripheral blood. These receptors came from a middle-aged man who had recovered from COVID-19. Both conserved end residues are part of each CDR3. D genes are given only for firm matches. The size of a clone is reported for some rows only, either as once, few or many, or as a class for expanded clones.

CDR3 length: 14
V gene: TRBV6-6
D gene: -
J gene: TRBJ1-2
clone size: -
CDR3 protein: CASSRGRGDYGYTF
CDR3 DNA: TGTGCCAGCAGTAGGGGCAGGGGAGACTATGGCTACACCTTC

CDR3 length: 15
V gene: TRBV5-6
D gene: TRBD2
J gene: TRBJ2-7
clone size: -
CDR3 protein: CASTLRTSGPGEQYF
CDR3 DNA: TGTGCCAGCACCCTAAGGACTAGCGGCCCCGGGGAGCAGTACTTC

CDR3 length: 15
V gene: TRBV6-6
D gene: TRBD1
J gene: TRBJ1-4
clone size: -
CDR3 protein: CASSAPGQFNEKLFF
CDR3 DNA: TGTGCCAGCAGCGCGCCGGGACAGTTTAATGAAAAACTGTTTTTT

CDR3 length: 12
V gene: TRBV5-1
D gene: -
J gene: TRBJ2-1
clone size: -
CDR3 protein: CASSLGGDEQFF
CDR3 DNA: TGCGCCAGCAGCTTGGGGGGAGATGAGCAGTTCTTC

CDR3 length: 11
V gene: TRBV21-1
D gene: -
J gene: TRBJ1-2
clone size: -
CDR3 protein: CQLERNYGYTF
CDR3 DNA: TGTCAACTGGAGCGGAACTATGGCTACACCTTC

CDR3 length: 15
V gene: TRBV7-2
D gene: -
J gene: TRBJ1-1
clone size: -
CDR3 protein: CASSLGGARTTEAFF
CDR3 DNA: TGTGCCAGCAGCTTAGGGGGCGCGAGAACCACTGAAGCTTTCTTT

CDR3 length: 16
V gene: TRBV7-2
D gene: TRBD2
J gene: TRBJ2-7
clone size: -
CDR3 protein: CASSLGLAGGNYEQYF
CDR3 DNA: TGTGCCAGCAGTCTGGGACTAGCGGGAGGGAACTACGAGCAGTACTTC

CDR3 length: 11
V gene: TRBV5-4
D gene: -
J gene: TRBJ2-1
clone size: once
CDR3 protein: CASSSGNEQFF
CDR3 DNA: TGTGCCAGCAGCTCCGGGAATGAGCAGTTCTTC

CDR3 length: 19
V gene: TRBV9
D gene: TRBD2
J gene: TRBJ2-5
clone size: -
CDR3 protein: CASSGTPGLAGVYQETQYF
CDR3 DNA: TGTGCCAGCAGCGGGACCCCTGGACTAGCGGGGGTGTACCAAGAGACCCAGTACTTC

CDR3 length: 12
V gene: TRBV30
D gene: -
J gene: TRBJ2-5
clone size: -
CDR3 protein: CACRGPSETQYF
CDR3 DNA: TGTGCCTGCCGAGGGCCCTCCGAGACCCAGTACTTC

CDR3 length: 14
V gene: TRBV21-1
D gene: -
J gene: TRBJ1-1
clone size: -
CDR3 protein: CASSDKDGNTEAFF
CDR3 DNA: TGTGCCAGCAGCGACAAAGACGGTAACACTGAAGCTTTCTTT

CDR3 length: 13
V gene: TRBV10-3
D gene: -
J gene: TRBJ2-5
clone size: -
CDR3 protein: CAISGFAEETQYF
CDR3 DNA: TGTGCCATCAGTGGATTCGCGGAAGAGACCCAGTACTTC

CDR3 length: 15
V gene: TRBV19
D gene: TRBD2
J gene: TRBJ2-1
clone size: -
CDR3 protein: CATSGRIISYNEQFF
CDR3 DNA: TGTGCCACTAGCGGGAGGATTATTTCCTACAATGAGCAGTTCTTC

CDR3 length: 18
V gene: TRBV5-1
D gene: TRBD1
J gene: TRBJ2-7
clone size: -
CDR3 protein: CASSSLPLGQGSSYEQYF
CDR3 DNA: TGCGCCAGCAGCTCCCTCCCCCTAGGACAGGGGAGCTCCTACGAGCAGTACTTC

CDR3 length: 14
V gene: TRBV3-1/TRBV3-2
D gene: TRBD1
J gene: TRBJ2-3
clone size: -
CDR3 protein: CASQGTGAGDTQYF
CDR3 DNA: TGTGCCAGTCAAGGGACAGGGGCGGGAGATACGCAGTATTTT

CDR3 length: 15
V gene: TRBV5-5
D gene: -
J gene: TRBJ2-7
clone size: -
CDR3 protein: CASSPQGVAPYEQYF
CDR3 DNA: TGTGCCAGCAGCCCACAGGGAGTCGCCCCCTACGAGCAGTACTTC